The 17 T cell receptor beta chains presented below share a single source sample, sequenced in a study of cytomegalovirus exposure and HLA in healthy donors. The study ran its PCR with 60 Vbeta and 13 Jbeta primers. Profiling relied on immunoSEQ multiplex PCR, and the TCRdb table lists in-frame clones only, not all of them. Counted here are under 85,000 clones, just over 65% occurring once; the ten biggest clones make up about a tenth. Sample: PBMCs. These receptors all come from a woman in her twenties or thirties in good health and CMV-seronegative.

This chain links TRBV6-5 with TRBJ1-1; 7 bases match TRBD1. The CDR3 is made up of 15 amino acids. The V gene's germline CDR1 is MNHEY and CDR2 SVGAGI. After removal of 2 bases from V and 2 bases from J, the junction contained 5 bases not matched to a gene. The CDR3 is CASSYQGVPNTEAFF. In nucleotides, the CDR3 is TGTGCCAGCAGTTACCAGGGGGTTCCCAACACTGAAGCTTTCTTT.

The chain joins TRBV28 to TRBJ1-3; possibly TRBD1 for D (5 bases). This CDR3 is built from 15 residues. The germline CDR1 and CDR2 sequences are MDHEN and SYDVKM. V shed 6 bases and J shed 0 bases, with 12 bases lying between them. The CDR3 spells CASRSAGSSGNTIYF. The CDR3 DNA sequence: TGTGCCAGCAGGTCCGCAGGGTCCTCTGGAAACACCATATATTTT. The whole variable domain, filled in from reference TRBV28 and TRBJ1-3, reads DVKVTQSSRYLVKRTGEKVFLECVQDMDHENMFWYRQDPGLGLRLIYFSYDVKMKEKGDIPEGYSVSREKKERFSLILESASTNQTSMYLCASRSAGSSGNTIYFGEGSWLTVV.

The chain couples TRBV5-1 to TRBJ2-6, with TRBD1 identical over 9 bases. CDR3 length equals 17 residues. Trimming took 7 bases from V and 0 from J; bases not matched to a gene: 8. CDR1 is SGHRS, CDR2 YFSETQ, per germline. The CDR3 DNA is TGCGCCAGCGACAGGGGACAGGGTTTCTCTGGGGCCAACGTCCTGACTTTC. Encoded protein: CASDRGQGFSGANVLTF.

This clone came up once. The CDR3 is CASSVGQPRAPLHF. The CDR3 region has the DNA TGTGCCAGCAGCGTCGGCCAGCCCAGGGCACCCCTCCACTTT. The chain recombines TRBV9 with TRBJ1-6, with a tentative D call TRBD1 (5 bases). With 2 bases removed from V and 11 bases from J, the gap between germline ends came to 14 bases. This CDR3 has 14 amino acids. Germline assignment: CDR1 SGDLS and CDR2 YYNGEE.

CDR3 bases: TGCGCCAGCAGCCCGGACACCGGGGAGCTGTTTTTT. This encodes CASSPDTGELFF. The chain combines TRBV5-1 with TRBJ2-2; no reliable D call. Trimming shortened V by 4 bases and J by 3 bases, and 4 bases separated the two germline ends. Germline V gene lookup returns CDR1 SGHRS and CDR2 YFSETQ. This CDR3 has 12 residues.

The chain employs TRBV7-8 and TRBJ2-2; perhaps TRBD2 as D (6 bases). This CDR3 region has 17 residues. V was trimmed by 7 bases and J by 3 bases, leaving 21 bases between them. Germline V gene sequence: CDR1 SGHVS, CDR2 FQNEAQ. The CDR3 DNA reads TGTGCCAGCACCCCAACGGAGGGGACTTCGTACACCGGGGAGCTGTTTTTT. Its translation is CASTPTEGTSYTGELFF.

The J gene is TRBJ2-1, the V gene TRBV2; weak D call: TRBD1 (6 bases). The CDR3 runs to 14 residues. V was clipped by 2 bases and J by 3 bases, with 8 bases between them. Looked up from germline, CDR1 is SNHLY and CDR2 is FYNNEI. CDR3 loop: CASSEQGSYNEQFF. CDR3 nucleotide sequence: TGTGCCAGCAGTGAACAGGGGAGCTACAATGAGCAGTTCTTC. The full variable domain, in which reference TRBV2 and TRBJ2-1 provide the parts outside the CDR3, is EPEVTQTPSHQVTQMGQEVILRCVPISNHLYFYWYRQILGQKVEFLVSFYNNEISEKSEIFDDQFSVERPDGSNFTLKIRSTKLEDSAMYFCASSEQGSYNEQFFGPGTRLTVL.

The rearrangement links TRBV27 to TRBJ1-1; D is uncertain. Trimming removed 6 bases from V and 3 bases from J, with 14 bases in between. Germline CDR1 MNHEY, CDR2 SMNVEV (reference sequence). This CDR3 spans 14 amino acids. CDR3 residues: CASRPYGRDTEAFF. In DNA, the CDR3 is TGTGCCAGCAGACCCTATGGGCGGGACACTGAAGCTTTCTTT.

This clone occurred a few times. CDR3 loop: CASSFDRGSEKLFF. The CDR3 DNA sequence: TGTGCCAGCAGTTTCGACAGGGGGAGCGAAAAACTGTTTTTT. V gene TRBV27 combines with J gene TRBJ1-4; TRBD1 aligns across 9 bases. Germline values: CDR1 MNHEY, CDR2 SMNVEV (reference sequence). With V trimmed by 3 bases and J by 8 bases, 4 bases remained unmatched. This CDR3 spans 14 amino acids. Complete variable domain (other parts from reference TRBV27 and TRBJ1-4): EAQVTQNPRYLITVTGKKLTVTCSQNMNHEYMSWYRQDPGLGLRQIYYSMNVEVTDKGDVPEGYKVSRKEKRNFPLILESPSPNQTSLYFCASSFDRGSEKLFFGSGTQLSVL.

This chain joins TRBV6-1 and TRBJ1-4; D is ambiguous. This CDR3 has 14 residues. Germline assignment: CDR1 MNHNS and CDR2 SASEGT. V was clipped by 3 bases and J by 7 bases, with 12 bases between them. The CDR3 region has the DNA TGTGCCAGCAGTGACCGGGGAAGGAGTGAAAAACTGTTTTTT. Residues: CASSDRGRSEKLFF.

The V call is TRBV7-6, the J call TRBJ1-5; TRBD1 agrees at 9 bases. Germline values: CDR1 SGHVS, CDR2 FNYEAQ. CDR3 size: 15 residues. V lost 5 bases, J lost 7 bases, and 9 bases stayed unmatched. The CDR3 DNA follows: TGTGCCAGCAGCCCCGGGACAGGGAGGGGGCAGCCCCAGCATTTT. Amino acids: CASSPGTGRGQPQHF.

This clone was observed a single time. The V call is TRBV30, the J call TRBJ2-3; 11 bases map to TRBD1. Germline CDR1 is GTSNPN and CDR2 is SVGIG (reference sequence). CDR3 size: 15 residues. The ends lost 3 bases at V and 3 bases at J; junction bases unmatched: 5. The CDR3 loop reads CAWSHGTGGTDTQYF. For the CDR3, the DNA is TGTGCCTGGAGCCATGGGACAGGGGGGACAGATACGCAGTATTTT.

V usage is TRBV25-1 and J usage is TRBJ2-7; 9 bases agree with TRBD1. Germline V gives CDR1 MGHDK, CDR2 SYGVNS. The CDR3 runs to 16 residues. V shed 3 bases and J 2 bases; nucleotides not matched to a gene: 8. CDR3 sequence: CASSDEAQGATYEQYF. CDR3 coding DNA: TGTGCCAGCAGTGATGAGGCACAGGGGGCTACCTACGAGCAGTACTTC.

CDR3 sequence: CASSPRLALGTGELFF. DNA for the CDR3: TGCGCCAGCAGCCCTAGACTAGCGCTCGGAACCGGGGAGCTGTTTTTT. V is TRBV4-1 and J is TRBJ2-2, with 8 bases that match TRBD2. CDR3 length: 16 amino acids. V lost 4 bases, J lost 5 bases, and 9 bases stayed unmatched. Germline V gene data show CDR1 as MGHRA and CDR2 as YSYEKL.

This clone was recorded a few times. V usage is TRBV6-5 and J usage is TRBJ1-4; 8 positions match TRBD1. The CDR3 is 14 amino acids. After removal of 7 bases from V and 5 bases from J, the junction contained 6 bases not matched to a gene. Germline CDR1 reads MNHEY; CDR2 reads SVGAGI. CDR3 amino acids: CASTTGQVNEKLFF. The CDR3 DNA reads as TGTGCCAGCACCACGGGACAGGTCAATGAAAAACTGTTTTTT.

The rearrangement joins TRBV6-6 to TRBJ2-2; TRBD1 matches at 8 bases. Germline assignment: CDR1 MNHNY and CDR2 SVGAGI (reference sequence). The trim removed 2 bases at V and 6 bases at J, leaving 8 bases unmatched. The CDR3 is 16 amino acids. The CDR3 DNA reads TGTGCCAGCAGTTACCCAATCAGGGGGCGGGCCGGGGAGCTGTTTTTT. It encodes CASSYPIRGRAGELFF.

The V call is TRBV4-1, the J call TRBJ2-7, with D possibly TRBD1 on 7 matching bases. CDR1 is MGHRA and CDR2 is YSYEKL in the germline V gene. The CDR3 length is 13 residues. V was clipped by 3 bases and J by 4 bases, with 10 bases between them. In nucleotides, the CDR3 is TGCGCCAGCAGCCAGGGGGGACAGTACGAGCAGTACTTC. Protein sequence: CASSQGGQYEQYF.